The clone carrying this TCR beta chain was counted at least ten times. Its specificity is not known. This sample was taken from a study of T cells in Graves' hyperthyroidism and ophthalmopathy. Study-level results: A 13 V-J signature model discriminated ophthalmopathy versus stable hyperthyroidism.

Template material for amplifying TCR beta CDR3 regions consisted of RNA transcripts. In the first-round RT-PCR of the TCR CDR3, the HTBI primer set was used. TCRdb redid the calling of the multiplex PCR reads with MiXCR, one entry per CDR3 protein. The table has 250,000 to 300,000 distinct CDR3 sequences, roughly 13% seen once; the top ten hold roughly 7.9%. Stable Graves' hyperthyroidism meant no ophthalmopathy progression within 18 months. Clinical symptoms, serum thyroxine and TRAb, thyroid ultrasound and orbital computed tomography together formed the diagnostic basis. Looked up from germline, CDR1 is MDHEN and CDR2 is SYDVKM. Trimming removed 5 bases at V and 7 bases at J, with 15 bases between. The CDR3 loop spans 14 amino acids.

The chain links TRBV28 to TRBJ1-5; no clear D gene. Sequenced material: blood. The sequence came from a woman in her forties with Graves' hyperthyroidism. The CDR3 DNA reads as TGTGCCAGCAGTCCCTCCCGGGAAACCCAGCCCCAGCATTTT. Translated: CASSPSRETQPQHF.